What follows are 30 T cell receptor beta chains derived from one specimen sequenced in a study of blood T cell repertoires in COVID-19. Sequencing was performed with immunoSEQ multiplex PCR; in TCRdb, only in-frame clones are kept and a portion is missing. The sample records about 180,000 clones, approximately 80% being singletons. The sequencing input was peripheral blood. The source of these receptors is a woman aged 40 to 49 with COVID-19, enrolled during active disease.

This clone was seen a handful of times. Other DNA sequences of this sample code for an identical CDR3. This chain links TRBV29-1 with TRBJ2-7, with 8 bases matching TRBD1. The germline CDR1 and CDR2 sequences are SQVTM and ANQGSEA. The CDR3 spans 13 residues. V lost 2 bases to trimming and J lost 4 bases; unmatched junction nucleotides: 4. As DNA, the CDR3 is TGCAGCGTTGAATCCCGACAGGGGTACGAGCAGTACTTC. This codes for CSVESRQGYEQYF.

CDR3 residues: CASSLVLRGSNEKLFF. The CDR3 bases are TGCGCCAGCAGCTTGGTGTTGCGGGGGTCTAATGAAAAACTGTTTTTT. V gene TRBV5-1 combines with J gene TRBJ1-4, with a weak D call TRBD1 (5 bases). Per the germline V gene, CDR1 is SGHRS and CDR2 is YFSETQ. This CDR3 contains 16 residues. V was shortened by 0 bases and J by 3 bases, with 12 bases between the two germline ends.

The chain combines TRBV5-8 with TRBJ2-7, with TRBD1 matching 10 bases. Per the germline V gene, CDR1 is SGHTS and CDR2 is YDEGEE. CDR3 length: 19 residues. J lost 5 bases, V lost 0 bases, and 17 bases had no gene match. CDR3 loop: CASSLAVGTGEGLRDEQYF. DNA of the CDR3: TGTGCCAGCAGCTTGGCTGTCGGGACAGGGGAGGGGCTTAGGGACGAGCAGTACTTC.

The chain is built from TRBV6-2 or TRBV6-3 and TRBJ1-4; no firm D call. Trimming took off 2 bases at V and 8 bases at J, with 12 bases between the two ends. There are 14 residues in the CDR3. Germline values: CDR1 MNHEY, CDR2 SVGEGT. The CDR3 loop reads CASSYAGSEEKLFF. The CDR3, as DNA: TGTGCCAGCAGTTACGCAGGTTCAGAGGAAAAACTGTTTTTT.

The chain employs TRBV6-5 and TRBJ1-6; 9 bases are a match to TRBD1. The J segment lost 9 bases and the V segment lost 8 bases, leaving 8 bases of the junction unmatched. The germline gives CDR1 MNHEY, CDR2 SVGAGI. The CDR3 totals 14 residues. The CDR3 nucleotides read TGTGCCAGCCAACAGGGGGCGAACAGTTCACCCCTCCACTTT. Its protein product is CASQQGANSSPLHF.

This sequence joins TRBV12-5 and TRBJ2-3, with TRBD2 as a possible D gene (6 bases). Germline assignment: CDR1 LGHNT and CDR2 FRNRAP. Trimming removed 8 bases from V and 2 bases from J, with 17 bases in between. The CDR3 runs 15 residues. The CDR3 loop reads CASNPAGVLTDTQYF. The CDR3 nucleotides read TGTGCTAGTAATCCAGCGGGCGTACTCACAGATACGCAGTATTTT.

This clone was recorded only once. The chain employs TRBV14 and TRBJ2-7, with TRBD1 matching 7 bases. The trim removed 4 bases at V and 0 bases at J, leaving 6 bases unmatched. There are 15 residues in the CDR3. Germline V CDR1 and CDR2: SGHDN, FVKESK. Written as DNA, the CDR3 is TGTGCCAGCAGCCTAAGACAGGGAATCTCCTACGAGCAGTACTTC. Translation: CASSLRQGISYEQYF.

The rearrangement joins TRBV3-1 (or the pseudogene TRBV3-2) to TRBJ1-2; TRBD1 is a possible D gene (5 bases). The V gene's germline CDR1 is LGHDT and CDR2 YNNKEL (reference sequence). The germline V and J ends were trimmed by 3 bases and 4 bases, with 12 bases remaining between them. There are 14 residues in the CDR3. As DNA, the CDR3 is TGTGCCAGCAGCCACATAGGGGCGGCCTATGGCTACACCTTC. Amino acid sequence: CASSHIGAAYGYTF.

The CDR3 reads CATEAAGTSHTYEQYF. Written as DNA, the CDR3 is TGTGCCACCGAAGCAGCCGGGACTAGCCACACCTACGAGCAGTACTTC. The rearrangement links TRBV28 to TRBJ2-7, with 9 bases fitting TRBD2. This CDR3 has 16 amino acids. Germline lookup yields CDR1 MDHEN and CDR2 SYDVKM. Unmatched junction bases numbered 15, after V lost 10 bases and J lost 2 bases.

The chain links TRBV6-5 to TRBJ2-7, with D possibly being TRBD1 (6 bases). This CDR3 contains 15 residues. Germline V CDR1 and CDR2: MNHEY, SVGAGI. Trimming took off 0 bases at V and 4 bases at J, with 13 bases between the two ends. CDR3 bases: TGTGCCAGCAGTTACTCTCCGGGACAAGAATACGAGCAGTACTTC. Protein product: CASSYSPGQEYEQYF.

This clone is a singleton in its sample. The V gene is TRBV5-5, the J gene TRBJ1-4; D perhaps matches TRBD1 (5 bases). Germline lookup yields CDR1 SGHKS and CDR2 YYEKEE (reference sequence). Trimming took off 4 bases at V and 5 bases at J, with 18 bases between the two ends. The CDR3 covers 16 residues. The CDR3 region is CASSPGRGLGNEKLFF. The CDR3 nucleotides read TGTGCCAGCAGCCCAGGGCGAGGTTTGGGGAATGAAAAACTGTTTTTT.

This chain connects TRBV7-2 to TRBJ2-1; 7 bases are a match to TRBD2. The J segment lost 10 bases and the V segment lost 3 bases, leaving 6 bases of the junction unmatched. This CDR3 contains 13 residues. Germline V gives CDR1 SGHTA, CDR2 FQGNSA. Here the CDR3 DNA reads TGTGCCAGCAGCTTCCGACTAGCAGGAGAGCAGTTCTTC. This codes for CASSFRLAGEQFF.

V is TRBV24-1 and J is TRBJ2-3, with a weak D call TRBD1 (6 bases). The V end was cut by 3 bases, the J end by 2 bases, with 11 bases between. CDR1 is KGHDR, CDR2 SFDVKD, per germline. The CDR3 totals 15 residues. CDR3 region: CATSDPRQATDTQYF. CDR3 nucleotide sequence: TGTGCCACCAGTGATCCGCGACAGGCCACAGATACGCAGTATTTT.

V usage is TRBV27 and J usage is TRBJ2-7; tentative D call: TRBD2 (7 bases). Germline V gene sequence: CDR1 MNHEY, CDR2 SMNVEV (reference sequence). Trimming pared 3 bases from V and 2 bases from J, leaving 14 bases between. This CDR3 spans 15 amino acids. Written as DNA, the CDR3 is TGTGCCAGCAGTTTTGGGGGGGCGAACACCTACGAGCAGTACTTC. It encodes CASSFGGANTYEQYF.

The chain combines TRBV24-1 with TRBJ1-4, with D perhaps TRBD1 (5 bases). Between the trimmed V and J ends, which lost 2 bases and 7 bases, there was a span of 19 bases. CDR3 length: 17 amino acids. Germline V gives CDR1 KGHDR, CDR2 SFDVKD. CDR3 region: CATSDSPDSLAREKLFF. In DNA, the CDR3 is TGTGCCACCAGTGATTCCCCCGACAGCCTGGCTCGTGAAAAACTGTTTTTT.

V is TRBV29-1 and J is TRBJ2-1, with D possibly matching TRBD2 (7 bases). CDR1 is SQVTM, CDR2 ANQGSEA, per germline. Trimming cost V 6 bases and J 3 bases, with 15 bases left between them. There are 14 residues in the CDR3. CDR3 region: CSVSAGALYNEQFF. The CDR3 region has the DNA TGCAGCGTCTCCGCGGGGGCCCTCTACAATGAGCAGTTCTTC.

The chain uses TRBV15 and TRBJ2-3; 9 bases map to TRBD1. The CDR3 consists of 15 residues. Germline values: CDR1 LNHNV, CDR2 YYDKDF (reference sequence). J gave up 3 bases and V 1 base, and 2 bases lay outside the gene matches. The CDR3 DNA follows: TGTGCCACCAGCAGAGGGGACAGGGAGACAGATACGCAGTATTTT. It codes for CATSRGDRETDTQYF.

The J gene is TRBJ2-7, the V gene TRBV12-1; the table's D call, TRBD1, was not checked against the DNA. TRBV12-1 is recorded as a pseudogene. The CDR3 contains 16 residues. The CDR3 region has the DNA TGTGCCAGCAGCTTTTACGGACAGGAGCCCCCCTACGAGCAGTACTTC. Translation: CASSFYGQEPPYEQYF.

This clone showed up just a few times. V usage is TRBV27 and J usage is TRBJ1-2, with TRBD1 identical over 7 bases. The CDR3 runs to 13 residues. With V trimmed by 6 bases and J by 1 base, 2 bases remained unmatched. Germline V gene sequence: CDR1 MNHEY, CDR2 SMNVEV (reference sequence). CDR3 nucleotide sequence: TGTGCCAGCAGGACAGGGCTTAACTATGGCTACACCTTC. Residues: CASRTGLNYGYTF.

V and J are TRBV19 and TRBJ2-7; 8 nucleotides line up with TRBD2. V lost 7 bases and J lost 0; bases outside the gene matches: 5. The CDR3 has 14 amino acids. Germline loops: CDR1 LNHDA, CDR2 SQIVND (reference sequence). The CDR3 DNA sequence: TGTGCCAGTACCCTGACTAGCGTCTCCTACGAGCAGTACTTC. This translates into CASTLTSVSYEQYF.

The genes are TRBV18 and TRBJ1-4; maybe TRBD1 (5 bases). This CDR3 spans 13 amino acids. Trimming removed 6 bases from V and 8 bases from J, with 13 bases in between. Germline V CDR1 and CDR2: KGHSH, LQKENI. The CDR3 coding sequence is TGTGCCAGCTCGGTAGGGGCGTCGGAAAAACTGTTTTTT. Amino acids: CASSVGASEKLFF.

The chain combines TRBV7-3 with TRBJ2-1; 7 bases agree with TRBD2. Trimming took 5 bases from V and 9 from J; bases not matched to a gene: 10. The germline V gene has CDR1 SGHTA and CDR2 FQGTGA. The CDR3 sequence is 14 residues long. In nucleotides, the CDR3 is TGTGCCAGCAGCCCCAGTTTGGGGAGGGGTGAGCAGTTCTTC. This sequence encodes CASSPSLGRGEQFF.

This chain uses TRBV6-5 with TRBJ2-1; 9 bases line up with TRBD1. The CDR3 runs to 15 residues. Germline V gene lookup returns CDR1 MNHEY and CDR2 SVGAGI. Germline trimming cut 2 bases from V and 8 bases from J; bases unmatched to any gene: 7. CDR3 sequence reads: CASSYLGQGQDEQFF. The CDR3 DNA is TGTGCCAGCAGTTACCTTGGACAGGGGCAAGATGAGCAGTTCTTC.

This chain joins TRBV10-2 and TRBJ1-1; 11 nucleotides agree with TRBD1. V was clipped by 6 bases and J by 5 bases; unmatched bases: 5. Germline V gene data show CDR1 as WSHSY and CDR2 as SAAADI. This CDR3 is 14 amino acids long. This CDR3 reads CASSARDRGTEAFF. The CDR3 nucleotides read TGCGCCAGCAGCGCTCGGGACAGGGGGACTGAAGCTTTCTTT.

The chain links TRBV28 to TRBJ1-3; D not certain. The CDR3 runs to 13 residues. Germline V gene data show CDR1 as MDHEN and CDR2 as SYDVKM. Between the trimmed V and J ends, which lost 6 bases and 9 bases, there was a span of 15 bases. The CDR3 spells CASSLTDPITIYF. The CDR3, as DNA: TGTGCCAGCAGCCTCACAGACCCGATCACCATATATTTT.

J is TRBJ2-3 and V is TRBV28; no clear D gene. CDR1 and CDR2 (germline): MDHEN, SYDVKM. V gave up 4 bases and J gave up 1 base, with 12 bases separating them. The CDR3 extends over 15 amino acids. The CDR3 here is CASSSKSDRTDTQYF. The CDR3 DNA reads as TGTGCCAGCAGTTCAAAAAGCGACCGCACAGATACGCAGTATTTT.

The J gene is TRBJ2-7, the V gene TRBV29-1, with 8 bases identical to TRBD1. Germline V CDR1 and CDR2: SQVTM, ANQGSEA. The length of the CDR3 is 15 residues. V gave up 6 bases and J gave up 0 bases; unmatched junction bases: 10. The CDR3 sequence is CSVDVRGRDSYEQYF. The CDR3 DNA reads TGCAGCGTGGACGTCAGGGGGCGCGACTCCTACGAGCAGTACTTC.

This sequence joins TRBV23-1 and TRBJ2-7, with D possibly TRBD1 on 6 matching bases. TRBV23-1 is reported as an ORF; its role is uncertain. The CDR3 length is 15 residues. The germline V and J ends were trimmed by 0 bases and 2 bases, with 11 bases remaining between them. CDR3 sequence: CASSQSTGPPYEQYF. The CDR3 DNA sequence: TGCGCCAGCAGTCAATCAACAGGGCCCCCCTACGAGCAGTACTTC.

The V gene is TRBV2, the J gene TRBJ1-5, with D hard to call. Germline V lookup: CDR1 SNHLY, CDR2 FYNNEI. The V end was cut by 6 bases, the J end by 7 bases, with 13 bases between. The CDR3 has 13 residues. CDR3 amino acids: CASRIGDRQPQHF. The CDR3 region has the DNA TGTGCCAGCAGAATCGGGGATCGGCAGCCCCAGCATTTT.

To note about this clone: The junction does not match germline at one end; this may be a read error. Here the CDR3 reads CATLGGSYTEELFF. The CDR3 region has the DNA TGTGCCACCCTCGGGGGGTCCTACACCGAGGAGCTGTTTTTT. V is TRBV6-6 and J is TRBJ2-2, with 7 bases lining up with TRBD2. Germline-derived CDR1 and CDR2 are MNHNY and SVGAGI (reference sequence). This CDR3 is 14 amino acids long.